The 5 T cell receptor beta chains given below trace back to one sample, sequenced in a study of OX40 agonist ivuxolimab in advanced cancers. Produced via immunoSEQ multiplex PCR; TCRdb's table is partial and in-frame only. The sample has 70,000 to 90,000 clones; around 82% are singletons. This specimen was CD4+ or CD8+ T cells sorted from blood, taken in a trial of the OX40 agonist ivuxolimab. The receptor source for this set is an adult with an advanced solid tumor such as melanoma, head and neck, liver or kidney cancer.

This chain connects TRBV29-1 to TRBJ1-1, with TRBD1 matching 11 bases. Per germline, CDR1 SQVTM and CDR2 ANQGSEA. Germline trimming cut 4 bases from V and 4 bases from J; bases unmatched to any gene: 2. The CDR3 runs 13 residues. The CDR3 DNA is TGCAGCGTTGCCGGGACAGGGGGCACTGAAGCTTTCTTT. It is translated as CSVAGTGGTEAFF.

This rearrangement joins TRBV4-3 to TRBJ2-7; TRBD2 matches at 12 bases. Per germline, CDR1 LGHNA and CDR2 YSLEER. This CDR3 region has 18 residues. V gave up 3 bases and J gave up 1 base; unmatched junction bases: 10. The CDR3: CASSQTPSTSGRSYEQYF. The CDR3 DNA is TGCGCCAGCAGCCAGACTCCCTCGACTAGCGGGAGATCCTACGAGCAGTACTTC.

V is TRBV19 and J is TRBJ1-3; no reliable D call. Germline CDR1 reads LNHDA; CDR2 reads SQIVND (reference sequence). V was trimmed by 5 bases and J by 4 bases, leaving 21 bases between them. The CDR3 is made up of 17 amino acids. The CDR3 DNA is TGTGCCAGTAGTCCCTGGACCGGCCCTCAACGGGGAAACACCATATATTTT. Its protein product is CASSPWTGPQRGNTIYF.

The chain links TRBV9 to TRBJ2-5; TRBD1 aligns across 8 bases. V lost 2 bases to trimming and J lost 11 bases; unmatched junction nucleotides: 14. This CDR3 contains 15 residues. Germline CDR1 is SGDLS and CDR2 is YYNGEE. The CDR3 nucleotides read TGTGCCAGCAGCGTCGGACAGGGCGCCTACGAACAGCAGTACTTC. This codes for CASSVGQGAYEQQYF.

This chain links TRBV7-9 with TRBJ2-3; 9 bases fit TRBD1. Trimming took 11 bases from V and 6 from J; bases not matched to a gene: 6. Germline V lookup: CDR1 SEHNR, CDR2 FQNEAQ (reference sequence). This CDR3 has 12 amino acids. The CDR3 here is CAAGTGWDTQYF. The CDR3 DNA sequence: TGTGCCGCAGGGACAGGGTGGGATACGCAGTATTTT.